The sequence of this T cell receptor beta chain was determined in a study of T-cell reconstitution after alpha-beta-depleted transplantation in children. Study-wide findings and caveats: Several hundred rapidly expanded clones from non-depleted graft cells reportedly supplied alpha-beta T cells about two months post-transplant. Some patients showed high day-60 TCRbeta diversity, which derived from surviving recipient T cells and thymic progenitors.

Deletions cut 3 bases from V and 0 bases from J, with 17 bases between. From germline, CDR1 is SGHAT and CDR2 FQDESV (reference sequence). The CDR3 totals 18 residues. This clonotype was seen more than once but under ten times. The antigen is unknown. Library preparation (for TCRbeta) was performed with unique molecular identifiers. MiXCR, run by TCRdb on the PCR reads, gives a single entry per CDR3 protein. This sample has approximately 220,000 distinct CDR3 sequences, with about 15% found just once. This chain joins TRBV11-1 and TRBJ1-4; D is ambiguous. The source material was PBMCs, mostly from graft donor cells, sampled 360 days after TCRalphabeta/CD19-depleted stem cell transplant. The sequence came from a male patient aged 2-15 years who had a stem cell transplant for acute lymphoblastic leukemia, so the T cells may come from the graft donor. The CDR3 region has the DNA TGTGCCAGCAGCTTTGGGTCTCCCCAGGCGACAACTAATGAAAAACTGTTTTTT. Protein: CASSFGSPQATTNEKLFF.